These T cell receptor beta chains were read from a single sample in a study of beta chain features in type 1 diabetes. TCRdb keeps only in-frame clones here, not all; method: immunoSEQ multiplex PCR. In the table there are a few hundred thousand clones, about 15% of which are singletons. Sequencing was done on a sample of naive CD4+ T cells from blood. The receptors stem from a woman aged 18-29 years in good health. The CDR3 runs from the conserved cysteine through the conserved F or W. Fields, in order: CDR3 protein, CDR3 DNA, J gene, clone size, D gene, CDR3 length, V gene. A D gene is named only where the DNA matches it firmly. Clone size is not always given. Where it is, it says once, few, many or a class for expanded clones.

CASSRSGGTQYF | TGTGCCAGCAGCAGAAGCGGGGGGACCCAGTACTTC | TRBJ2-5 | . | TRBD2 | 12 | TRBV5-4
CSVAVGQGGDTQYF | TGCAGCGTTGCGGTGGGACAGGGAGGAGATACGCAGTATTTT | TRBJ2-3 | few | TRBD1 | 14 | TRBV29-1
CASSLGQLAGRETQYF | TGCGCCAGCAGCTTGGGTCAACTAGCGGGAAGAGAGACCCAGTACTTC | TRBJ2-5 | . | TRBD2 | 16 | TRBV5-1
CASSPRPFTGVMYNEQFF | TGTGCCAGCAGCCCCCGCCCCTTCACAGGGGTCATGTACAATGAGCAGTTCTTC | TRBJ2-1 | few | TRBD1 | 18 | TRBV11-2
CASTGQASYNEQFF | TGTGCCAGCACCGGACAGGCCTCCTACAATGAGCAGTTCTTC | TRBJ2-1 | few | TRBD1 | 14 | TRBV6-6
CASSPQGQGTNEQFF | TGTGCCAGCTCACCACAGGGACAGGGCACGAATGAGCAGTTCTTC | TRBJ2-1 | . | TRBD1 | 15 | TRBV18
CASSASSYEQYF | TGTGCCAGCAGCGCGAGCTCCTACGAGCAGTACTTC | TRBJ2-7 | . | . | 12 | TRBV9
CASSPPSTEAFF | TGTGCCAGCTCACCTCCGTCCACTGAAGCTTTCTTT | TRBJ1-1 | few | . | 12 | TRBV18
CASSFGTGGTEAFF | TGTGCCAGCAGTTTTGGGACAGGGGGCACTGAAGCTTTCTTT | TRBJ1-1 | . | TRBD1 | 14 | TRBV28
CATSLLGNGGYTF | TGTGCCACCAGCCTCCTAGGTAATGGGGGCTACACCTTC | TRBJ1-2 | . | . | 13 | TRBV15
CSVGRGGTYEQYF | TGCAGCGTCGGTCGGGGAGGCACCTACGAGCAGTACTTC | TRBJ2-7 | . | . | 13 | TRBV29-1
CASSPGGNQPQHF | TGTGCCAGCAGCCCGGGGGGCAATCAGCCCCAGCATTTT | TRBJ1-5 | few | . | 13 | TRBV7-3
CAISESDLAGKPKNIQYF | TGTGCCATCAGTGAGTCTGATCTAGCGGGAAAGCCCAAAAACATTCAGTACTTC | TRBJ2-4 | . | TRBD2 | 18 | TRBV10-3
CASSPGQGYYGYTF | TGCGCCAGCAGCCCCGGACAGGGGTACTATGGCTACACCTTC | TRBJ1-2 | . | TRBD1 | 14 | TRBV5-1
CASSLEVGSEQFF | TGCGCCAGCAGCCTCGAGGTAGGGAGTGAGCAGTTCTTC | TRBJ2-1 | few | . | 13 | TRBV5-1
CASSLGLAGVGNEQFF | TGTGCCAGCAGCCTAGGACTAGCGGGAGTCGGGAATGAGCAGTTCTTC | TRBJ2-1 | . | TRBD2 | 16 | TRBV5-4
CASSLASTEGYTF | TGTGCCAGCAGCTTGGCATCGACAGAAGGCTACACCTTC | TRBJ1-2 | few | . | 13 | TRBV5-6
CASSPTNRGDTQYF | TGTGCCAGCTCACCGACAAACCGGGGGGATACGCAATATTTT | TRBJ2-3 | . | TRBD2 | 14 | TRBV18
CAWSVSGSRRNTGELFF | TGTGCCTGGAGTGTTAGCGGGAGCCGACGGAACACCGGGGAGCTGTTTTTT | TRBJ2-2 | few | TRBD2 | 17 | TRBV30
CASSERGDSFNQPQHF | TGTGCCAGCAGTGAAAGAGGGGACAGCTTTAATCAGCCCCAGCATTTT | TRBJ1-5 | few | TRBD1 | 16 | TRBV2
CASSPTGERNTEAFF | TGTGCCAGCAGTCCAACAGGGGAACGGAACACTGAAGCTTTCTTT | TRBJ1-1 | few | TRBD1 | 15 | TRBV28
CSVERTSIIADTQYF | TGCAGCGTTGAAAGGACTAGTATAATCGCAGATACGCAGTATTTT | TRBJ2-3 | . | TRBD2 | 15 | TRBV29-1
CASSALQGPQETQYF | TGTGCCAGCAGCGCACTACAGGGTCCCCAAGAGACCCAGTACTTC | TRBJ2-5 | . | . | 15 | TRBV9
CASGPGTTF | TGTGCCAGCGGGCCCGGGACTACCTTC | TRBJ1-2 | . | . | 9 | TRBV28
CASMQPPGGTDKRKETQYF | TGTGCCAGTATGCAACCTCCGGGGGGAACGGATAAGAGAAAAGAGACCCAGTACTTC | TRBJ2-5 | few | . | 19 | TRBV21-1
CAIREGTVWSYNEQFF | TGTGCCATCAGGGAAGGGACAGTGTGGTCCTACAATGAGCAGTTCTTC | TRBJ2-1 | . | TRBD1 | 16 | TRBV10-3
CASSFQGAPQETQYF | TGCGCCAGCAGCTTCCAGGGGGCGCCCCAAGAGACCCAGTACTTC | TRBJ2-5 | . | TRBD1 | 15 | TRBV5-1
CASSFSSQGGTQYF | TGTGCCAGCAGTTTTTCGAGTCAGGGAGGTACGCAGTATTTT | TRBJ2-3 | few | . | 14 | TRBV27
CASSLAWFGGAKEDTEAFF | TGCGCCAGCAGCTTGGCCTGGTTTGGGGGGGCAAAGGAAGACACTGAAGCTTTCTTT | TRBJ1-1 | . | . | 19 | TRBV5-1
CASSIGQAAYEQYF | TGCGCCAGCAGCATTGGGCAGGCAGCCTACGAGCAGTACTTC | TRBJ2-7 | . | . | 14 | TRBV5-1
CASSLDGGQGDYGYTF | TGTGCCAGCAGCTTAGATGGGGGACAGGGGGACTATGGCTACACCTTC | TRBJ1-2 | . | TRBD1 | 16 | TRBV11-2
CASSQEPGSRTGELFF | TGCGCCAGCAGCCAAGAACCCGGGAGTCGGACCGGGGAGCTGTTTTTT | TRBJ2-2 | few | . | 16 | TRBV4-1
CATSSRTSGRAKEQFF | TGTGCCACCAGCTCAAGGACTAGCGGGAGGGCTAAGGAGCAGTTCTTC | TRBJ2-1 | . | TRBD2 | 16 | TRBV15
CASRTGDYGYTF | TGTGCCAGCAGAACAGGCGACTATGGCTACACCTTC | TRBJ1-2 | . | . | 12 | TRBV2
CASSPPRGLSGYTF | TGTGCCAGCAGCCCTCCCAGGGGGCTAAGTGGCTACACCTTC | TRBJ1-2 | . | TRBD1 | 14 | TRBV5-6
CSGGWTGTGELFF | TGCAGCGGCGGGTGGACAGGGACCGGGGAGCTGTTTTTT | TRBJ2-2 | . | TRBD1 | 13 | TRBV29-1
CAWSVQGWGTEAFF | TGTGCCTGGAGTGTACAGGGCTGGGGCACTGAAGCTTTCTTT | TRBJ1-1 | few | . | 14 | TRBV30
CAISEAGLAAYEQYF | TGTGCCATCAGTGAGGCGGGACTAGCGGCCTACGAGCAGTACTTC | TRBJ2-7 | . | TRBD2 | 15 | TRBV10-3
CASSFTPTEAFF | TGTGCCAGCAGCTTCACACCAACTGAAGCTTTCTTT | TRBJ1-1 | few | . | 12 | TRBV7-9
CASSPGLATPLTDTQYF | TGTGCCAGCTCACCGGGACTAGCGACGCCTCTCACAGATACGCAGTATTTT | TRBJ2-3 | . | TRBD2 | 17 | TRBV18
CAWSVALVSDTQYF | TGTGCCTGGAGTGTAGCGCTCGTCAGTGATACGCAGTATTTT | TRBJ2-3 | few | . | 14 | TRBV30
CASSYSTGYYEQYF | TGCGCCAGCAGCTATTCGACAGGGTACTACGAGCAGTACTTC | TRBJ2-7 | few | TRBD1 | 14 | TRBV5-1
CASSLNRLAGVRNEQFF | TGTGCCAGCAGCTTGAATAGACTAGCGGGAGTAAGAAATGAGCAGTTCTTC | TRBJ2-1 | . | TRBD2 | 17 | TRBV5-4
CASSLRLAGMNTGELFF | TGCGCCAGCAGCTTAAGACTAGCGGGTATGAACACCGGGGAGCTGTTTTTT | TRBJ2-2 | few | TRBD2 | 17 | TRBV5-1
CASSGRGTSYTDTQYF | TGTGCCAGCAGTGGCCGGGGGACCAGCTACACAGATACGCAGTATTTT | TRBJ2-3 | . | . | 16 | TRBV6-1
CASSVAGTSTDEQFF | TGTGCCAGCAGCGTAGCCGGGACTAGCACGGATGAGCAGTTCTTC | TRBJ2-1 | few | TRBD2 | 15 | TRBV9
CSASPGQANYGYTF | TGCAGCGCCTCCCCGGGACAGGCTAACTATGGCTACACCTTC | TRBJ1-2 | few | TRBD1 | 14 | TRBV29-1
CASTMGQLNTEAFF | TGTGCCAGTACTATGGGACAGTTGAACACTGAAGCTTTCTTT | TRBJ1-1 | . | TRBD1 | 14 | TRBV19
CASSLYPGQNGYTF | TGTGCCAGCAGTTTATACCCGGGACAGAATGGCTACACCTTC | TRBJ1-2 | . | TRBD1 | 14 | TRBV27
CASSVVRLQGANYGYTF | TGTGCCAGCAGCGTAGTGCGGTTACAGGGGGCGAACTATGGCTACACCTTC | TRBJ1-2 | few | TRBD1 | 17 | TRBV9
CASRRDRGHYGYTF | TGTGCCAGCAGACGGGACAGGGGTCACTATGGCTACACCTTC | TRBJ1-2 | . | TRBD1 | 14 | TRBV6-6
CASSDVRTGSREQYF | TGCGCCAGCAGCGATGTCCGGACAGGGAGTAGAGAGCAGTACTTC | TRBJ2-7 | . | TRBD1 | 15 | TRBV4-1
CASSGGWGTGTADQPQHF | TGTGCCAGCAGTGGCGGCTGGGGGACAGGGACAGCTGATCAGCCCCAGCATTTT | TRBJ1-5 | . | TRBD1 | 18 | TRBV2
CATSTRMNTEAFF | TGTGCCACCAGCACCAGGATGAACACTGAAGCTTTCTTT | TRBJ1-1 | . | . | 13 | TRBV15
CASSPQGLYEQYF | TGTGCCAGCAGCCCCCAGGGACTCTACGAGCAGTACTTC | TRBJ2-7 | few | . | 13 | TRBV7-6